This TCR beta chain originates from a study of T cells in Graves' hyperthyroidism and ophthalmopathy. Study-level results: Separation of ophthalmopathy from stable hyperthyroidism was achieved by a 13 V-J model.

Template material for amplifying TCR beta CDR3 regions consisted of RNA transcripts. With the HTBI primer set, the TCR CDR3 went through a first round of RT-PCR. TCRdb re-derived calls from the multiplex PCR reads in MiXCR, one entry per CDR3 protein. The profile shows a few hundred thousand distinct CDR3 sequences, approximately 15% of them singletons. Worth noting for this clonotype: What it recognizes is unknown.

Researchers barred patients who had uncontrolled infection, other autoimmune disease, pregnancy or lactation. Diagnoses used clinical symptoms, serum thyroxine and TRAb, thyroid ultrasound and orbital computed tomography. It was over 9.5 ml of fresh peripheral blood that supplied the PBMCs. The CDR3 spans 15 residues. Trimming stripped 5 bases from V and 2 bases from J, with 18 bases between. Germline CDR1 reads DFQATT; CDR2 reads SNEGSKA (reference sequence). Sequencing used blood. The chain employs TRBV20-1 and TRBJ2-5; no clear D. This clonotype was obtained from a woman aged 18-30 years with Graves' hyperthyroidism. The CDR3 loop reads CSAPTPGRLQETQYF. CDR3 bases: TGCAGTGCTCCGACCCCCGGCCGGTTGCAAGAGACCCAGTACTTC.